The 15 T cell receptor beta chains presented below share a single source sample, sequenced in a study of regulatory T cells in long-lasting Graves disease (dated by TCRdb to the early 2020s). Receptor amplification or capture employed multiplex PCR. The data were produced on an Illumina HiSeq 4000. TCR beta libraries were built with iRepertoire HTBI primers and Arm-PCR amplification of CDR3 regions. TCRdb reworked the public reads: Q25 trimming with fastp, MiXCR clone assembly, productive beta chains retained. All rows with the same CDR3 protein become a single entry with the most common DNA and genes. The sample table records 500,000 to 800,000 distinct CDR3 sequences; 25% to 35% of these occur just once. Roughly 46% of the sample comes from the top ten. This specimen's time point label, interpreted: persistent/refractory GD, antithyroid drugs over 5 years with positive TRAb. RNA was extracted from PBMCs in TRIzol for both TCR sequencing and RNA sequencing.

The sample consisted of peripheral blood mononuclear cells (PBMCs), taken when the disease was refractory, from a patient treated with antithyroid drugs. The receptors were gathered from a female donor with Graves disease.

This clonotype came up a few times. Here the CDR3 reads CAWSPHVDGGYTF. The CDR3 bases are TGTGCCTGGAGCCCACACGTTGACGGTGGCTACACCTTC. The chain carries TRBV30 and TRBJ1-2, with D uncertain. Germline assignment: CDR1 GTSNPN and CDR2 SVGIG (reference sequence). V was cut by 3 bases and J by 7 bases, with 15 bases left in between. The CDR3 contains 13 residues.

This clonotype occurred a few times. The V and J genes are TRBV28 and TRBJ1-5; TRBD1 might be the D (5 bases). The CDR3 is made up of 14 amino acids. V was pared by 6 bases and J by 1 base, with 10 bases between. Per the germline V gene, CDR1 is MDHEN and CDR2 is SYDVKM. The CDR3 protein is CASRSSGSNQPQHF. DNA for the CDR3: TGTGCCAGCAGATCCTCAGGGAGCAATCAGCCCCAGCATTTT.

This chain links TRBV5-1 with TRBJ2-1, with 13 bases lining up with TRBD2. The junction had 4 bases not matched to a gene; V was cut back by 5 bases and J by 5 bases. This CDR3 spans 15 amino acids. Germline values: CDR1 SGHRS, CDR2 YFSETQ. CDR3 DNA sequence: TGCGCCAGCAGTTTTGGGACTAGCGGGGACAATGAGCAGTTCTTC. Amino acids: CASSFGTSGDNEQFF.

The chain combines TRBV15 with TRBJ2-5; D unresolved. The V and J ends lost 0 bases and 5 bases respectively, with 13 bases between them. The germline gives CDR1 LNHNV, CDR2 YYDKDF (reference sequence). The CDR3 spans 15 residues. CDR3 sequence reads: CATSRDLPSTETQYF. DNA of the CDR3: TGTGCCACCAGCAGAGATCTTCCGTCGACGGAGACCCAGTACTTC. Full variable domain (remainder filled in from reference TRBV15 and TRBJ2-5): DAMVIQNPRYQVTQFGKPVTLSCSQTLNHNVMYWYQQKSSQAPKLLFHYYDKDFNNEADTPDNFQSRRPNTSFCFLDIRSPGLGDTAMYLCATSRDLPSTETQYFGPGTRLLVL.

This clonotype has a count of ten or more. The chain is built from TRBV18 and TRBJ2-7; D is uncertain. V was clipped by 8 bases and J by 5 bases, with 10 bases between them. This CDR3 region has 11 residues. Germline V gene lookup returns CDR1 KGHSH and CDR2 LQKENI. The chain's CDR3 is CASSYSNEQYF. The CDR3 DNA reads as TGTGCCAGCAGTTACTCGAACGAGCAGTACTTC. The full variable domain, in which reference TRBV18 and TRBJ2-7 provide the parts outside the CDR3, is NAGVMQNPRHLVRRRGQEARLRCSPMKGHSHVYWYRQLPEEGLKFMVYLQKENIIDESGMPKERFSAEFPKEGPSILRIQQVVRGDSAAYFCASSYSNEQYFGPGTRLTVT.

The chain has TRBV12-3 or TRBV12-4 and TRBJ1-6; D gene ambiguous. This CDR3 is 15 amino acids long. Trimming pared 2 bases from V and 11 bases from J, leaving 16 bases between. CDR3 bases: TGTGCCAGCAGTTTAAATGGGCCGGCAGACCCACCCCTCCACTTT. It codes for CASSLNGPADPPLHF.

This sequence joins TRBV6-4 and TRBJ2-7, with TRBD2 identical over 7 bases. This CDR3 spans 17 amino acids. Germline assignment: CDR1 MRHNA and CDR2 SNTAGT. The V gene end was trimmed by 5 bases and the J gene end by 0 bases; junction bases not matched to a gene: 13. DNA for the CDR3: TGTGCCAGCAGTTACCCCCGCCAAAGCGGGACCTCCTACGAGCAGTACTTC. It specifies CASSYPRQSGTSYEQYF.

The chain joins TRBV11-1 to TRBJ2-3; 7 positions agree with TRBD2. After removal of 2 bases from V and 0 bases from J, the junction contained 5 bases not matched to a gene. The CDR3 has 16 residues. Germline-derived CDR1 and CDR2 are SGHAT and FQDESV (reference sequence). CDR3 region: CASSLSSGSSTDTQYF. For the CDR3, the DNA is TGTGCCAGCAGCTTAAGTAGCGGGTCTAGCACAGATACGCAGTATTTT.

The chain recombines TRBV29-1 with TRBJ2-4; 9 bases match TRBD1. The V gene's germline CDR1 is SQVTM and CDR2 ANQGSEA. J was trimmed by 3 bases and V by 4 bases; bases with no gene match: 7. CDR3 size: 15 residues. CDR3 amino acids: CSVVAEDRGKNIQYF. For the CDR3, the DNA is TGCAGCGTTGTAGCAGAGGACAGGGGCAAAAACATTCAGTACTTC.

This rearrangement joins TRBV19 to TRBJ1-5; possibly TRBD1 for D (5 bases). V was clipped by 5 bases and J by 4 bases, with 15 bases between them. The CDR3 spans 15 residues. CDR1 and CDR2 (germline): LNHDA, SQIVND (reference sequence). As DNA, the CDR3 is TGTGCCAGTAGTGACCGAACAGGACAAAATCAGCCCCAGCATTTT. Protein: CASSDRTGQNQPQHF. Filled out from reference TRBV19 and TRBJ1-5, the complete variable domain reads DGGITQSPKYLFRKEGQNVTLSCEQNLNHDAMYWYRQDPGQGLRLIYYSQIVNDFQKGDIAEGYSVSREKKESFPLTVTSAQKNPTAFYLCASSDRTGQNQPQHFGDGTRLSIL.

In nucleotides, the CDR3 is TGCAGTGCTGCCAGCGGGAGCGGTGGAGAGACCCAGTACTTC. Translating it yields CSAASGSGGETQYF. This sequence joins TRBV20-1 and TRBJ2-5, with TRBD2 identical over 8 bases. The CDR3 is 14 residues long. CDR1 and CDR2 (germline): DFQATT, SNEGSKA (reference sequence). J lost 4 bases, V lost 5 bases, and 9 bases had no gene match.

V is TRBV14 and J is TRBJ2-7; D is perhaps TRBD1 or TRBD2 (6 bases each). Trimming pared 2 bases from V and 2 bases from J, leaving 10 bases between. Germline loops: CDR1 SGHDN, CDR2 FVKESK. This CDR3 has 14 amino acids. DNA for the CDR3: TGTGCCAGCAGCCAAAGGGGGGTGACCTACGAGCAGTACTTC. Its translation is CASSQRGVTYEQYF.

The CDR3 here is CASSLISGHSYEQYF. In DNA, the CDR3 is TGTGCCAGCAGCTTAATCAGCGGCCACTCCTACGAGCAGTACTTC. V is TRBV11-2 and J is TRBJ2-7, with D possibly TRBD2 on 5 matching bases. Germline assignment: CDR1 SGHAT and CDR2 FQNNGV. Trimming shortened V by 2 bases and J by 0 bases, and 11 bases separated the two germline ends. The CDR3 totals 15 residues.

This clonotype was found a few times. The rearrangement joins TRBV6-1 to TRBJ2-5; 8 bases map to TRBD1. V shed 7 bases, J shed 5 bases, and the junction held 3 bases outside the gene matches. The CDR3 covers 12 residues. Germline V gene sequence: CDR1 MNHNS, CDR2 SASEGT. The DNA of the CDR3 is TGTGCCAGCAAGACAGGGGTGGAGACCCAGTACTTC. Translated: CASKTGVETQYF.

Only a few counts were recorded for this clonotype. The V gene is TRBV20-1, the J gene TRBJ2-7; TRBD2 aligns across 12 bases. The CDR3 is 14 residues long. Trimming cost V 3 bases and J 4 bases; bases outside gene matches: 4. Germline lookup yields CDR1 DFQATT and CDR2 SNEGSKA (reference sequence). CDR3 DNA: TGCAGTGCTAGGACGACTAGCGGGAGTTACGAGCAGTACTTC. Protein sequence: CSARTTSGSYEQYF.